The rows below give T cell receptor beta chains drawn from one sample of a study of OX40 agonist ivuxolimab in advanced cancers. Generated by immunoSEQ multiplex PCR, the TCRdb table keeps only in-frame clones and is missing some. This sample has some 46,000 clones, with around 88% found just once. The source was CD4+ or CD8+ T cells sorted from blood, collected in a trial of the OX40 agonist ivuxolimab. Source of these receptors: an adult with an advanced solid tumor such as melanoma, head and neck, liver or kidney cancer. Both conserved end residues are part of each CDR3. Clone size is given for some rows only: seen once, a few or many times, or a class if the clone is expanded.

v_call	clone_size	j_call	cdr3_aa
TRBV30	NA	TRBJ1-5	CAWSAHTPGQGINQPQHF
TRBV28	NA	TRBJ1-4	CASSLGQDWNEKLFF
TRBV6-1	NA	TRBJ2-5	CASSVSAGTAQETQYF
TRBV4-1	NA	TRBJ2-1	CASSQGGWREGWNEQFF
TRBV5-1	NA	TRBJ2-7	CASSLGYEQYF
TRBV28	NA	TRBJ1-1	CASSYIGAEAFF
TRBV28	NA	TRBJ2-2	CASSFHWTGLTRSTGELFF
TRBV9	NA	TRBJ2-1	CASSVVSGRGNEQFF
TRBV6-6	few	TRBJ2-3	CAIRDREDTQYF
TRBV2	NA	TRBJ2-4	CASRSPGQGMAKNIQYF
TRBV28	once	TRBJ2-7	CASSLLSSYEQYF
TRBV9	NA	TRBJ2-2	CASSVLSGTGELFF
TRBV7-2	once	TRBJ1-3	CASSLAGKGGNTIYF
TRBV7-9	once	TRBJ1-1	CASSLMRANTEAFF
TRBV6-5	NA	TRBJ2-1	CASSYWDRANEQFF
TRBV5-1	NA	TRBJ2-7	CASSLRATASSYEQYF
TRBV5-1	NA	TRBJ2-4	CASSLSGTAKYF
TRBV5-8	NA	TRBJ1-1	CASKTGQGVYTEAFF
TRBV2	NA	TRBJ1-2	CASRGLNQGLYGYTF
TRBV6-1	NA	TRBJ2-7	CASSELGGVNEQYF
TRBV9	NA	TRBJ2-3	CASSVGTSGRSTDTQYF
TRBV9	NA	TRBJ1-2	CASSAGGGYTF
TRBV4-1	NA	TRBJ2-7	CASSQVGTGGDEQYF
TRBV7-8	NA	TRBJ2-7	CASSLGWASYEQYF
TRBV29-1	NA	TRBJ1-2	CIMVEVSNYGYTF
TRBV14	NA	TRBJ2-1	CASSQGLHRLPEQFF
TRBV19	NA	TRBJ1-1	CATRGPGHLNTEAFF
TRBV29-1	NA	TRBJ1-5	CRNHHRNYSNQPQHF
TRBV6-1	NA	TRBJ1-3	CASIYSGNTIYF
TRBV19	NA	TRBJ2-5	CASTLGLAGEGETQYF
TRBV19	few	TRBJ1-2	CASRARQGLRGYTF
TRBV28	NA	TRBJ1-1	CASRPSRGRNTEAFF
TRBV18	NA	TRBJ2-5	CASSPGSLKETQYF
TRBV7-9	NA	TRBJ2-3	CASSKGHGDTDTQYF
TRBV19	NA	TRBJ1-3	CASTQPRVRGGNTIYF
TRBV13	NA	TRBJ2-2	CASSLGGLAGNTGELFF
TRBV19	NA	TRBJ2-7	CASSSFPGTGGYEQYF
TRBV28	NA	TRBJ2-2	CASSLRGLAGLTGELFF
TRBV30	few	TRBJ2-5	CAWSQGGTSGRRFQETQYF
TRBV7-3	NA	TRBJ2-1	CASSPKPGTSSYNEQFF
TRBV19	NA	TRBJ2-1	CASSISGTDFNEQFF
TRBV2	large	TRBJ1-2	CASSRQGAEGYTF
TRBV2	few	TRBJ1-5	CASSEEGNQPQHF
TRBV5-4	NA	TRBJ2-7	CASSQDSGSSYEQYF
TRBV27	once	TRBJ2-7	CASKSSHRTGQGIHEQYF
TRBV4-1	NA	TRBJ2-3	CASSQAHSSSTDTQYF
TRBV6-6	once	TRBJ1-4	CASSYSKTVRKLFF
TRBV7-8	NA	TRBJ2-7	CASSLGGGMAYEQYF
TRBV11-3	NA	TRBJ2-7	CASSLQVAGVIGEQYF
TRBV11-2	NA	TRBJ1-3	CASSFGVSGNTIYF
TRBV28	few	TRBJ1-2	CASSTGGTGSHGYTF
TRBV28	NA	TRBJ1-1	CASSDPGQFTEAFF
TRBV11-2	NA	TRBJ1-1	CASSFRQGLGAFF
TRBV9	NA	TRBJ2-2	CASSVENTGELFF
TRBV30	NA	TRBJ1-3	CAWKRGRTVNTIYF
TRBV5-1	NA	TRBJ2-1	CASSLSALYNEQFF
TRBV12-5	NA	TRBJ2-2	CASGLVFANTGELFF
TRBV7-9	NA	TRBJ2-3	CASSPQGALDTQYF
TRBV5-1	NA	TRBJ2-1	CASSLAGTILNNEQFF